The T cell receptor beta chain under discussion was sequenced for a study of blood T cell repertoires in COVID-19. Study-wide background: Italy, Spain and the United States were the sources of the convalescent and acute COVID-19 samples. From T cells, B-cell-depleted T cells, or PBMCs came the material, which was cDNA or gDNA.

In the original processing: Estimates of nucleated cell counts were drawn from the amplification of reference gene primers. Profiling relied on immunoSEQ multiplex PCR, and the TCRdb table lists in-frame clones only, not all of them. V, J and clone size were drawn from that table, and D and trimming were deduced from the DNA. The sample records around 99,000 clones, about 87% being singletons. The germline CDR1 and CDR2 sequences are DFQATT and SNEGSKA (reference sequence). CDR3 length equals 11 residues. V was clipped by 2 bases and J by 6 bases, with 4 bases between them. Sequencing was done on a sample of peripheral blood. This TCR came from a human donor in a cohort sampled during active COVID-19. V is TRBV20-1 and J is TRBJ2-2; D not resolved. CDR3 in amino acids: CSARFAGELFF. The CDR3 DNA is TGCAGTGCTAGATTCGCCGGGGAGCTGTTTTTT.